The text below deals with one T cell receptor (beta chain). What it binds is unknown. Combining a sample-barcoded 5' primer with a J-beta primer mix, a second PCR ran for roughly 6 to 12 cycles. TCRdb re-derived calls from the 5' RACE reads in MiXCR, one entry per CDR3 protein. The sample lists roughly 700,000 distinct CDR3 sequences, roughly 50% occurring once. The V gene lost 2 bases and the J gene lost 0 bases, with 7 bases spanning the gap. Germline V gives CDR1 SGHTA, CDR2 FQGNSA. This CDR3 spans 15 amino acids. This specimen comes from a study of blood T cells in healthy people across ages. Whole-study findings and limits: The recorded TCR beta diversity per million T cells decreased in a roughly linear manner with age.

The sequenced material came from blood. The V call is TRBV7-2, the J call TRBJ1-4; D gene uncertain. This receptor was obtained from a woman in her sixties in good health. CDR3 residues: CASSLQLATNEKLFF. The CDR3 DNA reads TGTGCCAGCAGCTTACAGCTTGCAACTAATGAAAAACTGTTTTTT. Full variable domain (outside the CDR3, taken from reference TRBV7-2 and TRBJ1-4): GAGVSQSPSNKVTEKGKDVELRCDPISGHTALYWYRQSLGQGLEFLIYFQGNSAPDKSGLPSDRFSAERTGGSVSTLTIQRTQQEDSAVYLCASSLQLATNEKLFFGSGTQLSVL.